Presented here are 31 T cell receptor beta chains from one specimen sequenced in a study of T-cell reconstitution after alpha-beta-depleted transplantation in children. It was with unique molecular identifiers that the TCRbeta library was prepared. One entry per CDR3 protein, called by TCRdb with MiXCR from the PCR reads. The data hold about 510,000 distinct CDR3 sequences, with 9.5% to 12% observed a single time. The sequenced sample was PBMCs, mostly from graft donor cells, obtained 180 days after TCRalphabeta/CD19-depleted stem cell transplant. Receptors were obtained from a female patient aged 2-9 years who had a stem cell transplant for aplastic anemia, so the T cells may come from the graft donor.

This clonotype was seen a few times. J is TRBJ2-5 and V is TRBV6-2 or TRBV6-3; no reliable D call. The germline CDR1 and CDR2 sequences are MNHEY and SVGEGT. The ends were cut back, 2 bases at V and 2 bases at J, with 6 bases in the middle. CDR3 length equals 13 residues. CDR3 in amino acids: CASSYGIQETQYF. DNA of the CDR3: TGTGCCAGCAGTTACGGGATACAAGAGACCCAGTACTTC.

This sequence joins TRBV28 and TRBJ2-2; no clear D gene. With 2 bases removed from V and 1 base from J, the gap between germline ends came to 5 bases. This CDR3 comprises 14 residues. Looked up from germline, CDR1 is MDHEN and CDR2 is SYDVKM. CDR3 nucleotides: TGTGCCAGCAGTTTACCCAGGAACACCGGGGAGCTGTTTTTT. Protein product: CASSLPRNTGELFF.

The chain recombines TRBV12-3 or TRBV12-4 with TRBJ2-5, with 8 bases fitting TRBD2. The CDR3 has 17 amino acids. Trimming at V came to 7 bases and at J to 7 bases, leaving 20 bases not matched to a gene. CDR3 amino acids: CASTISAGGLQVGTQYF. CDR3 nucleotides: TGTGCCAGCACCATATCGGCGGGGGGACTCCAAGTTGGGACCCAGTACTTC.

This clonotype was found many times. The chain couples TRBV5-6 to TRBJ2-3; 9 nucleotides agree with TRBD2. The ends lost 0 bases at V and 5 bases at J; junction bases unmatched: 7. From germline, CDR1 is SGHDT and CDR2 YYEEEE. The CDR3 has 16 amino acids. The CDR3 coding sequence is TGTGCCAGCAGCTTGGCCAGCGGGGGGCCAGGAGATACGCAGTATTTT. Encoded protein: CASSLASGGPGDTQYF.

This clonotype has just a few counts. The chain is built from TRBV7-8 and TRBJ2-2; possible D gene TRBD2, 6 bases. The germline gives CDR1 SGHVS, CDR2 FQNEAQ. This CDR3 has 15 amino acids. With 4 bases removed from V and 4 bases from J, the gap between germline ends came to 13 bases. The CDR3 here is CASSWRAGGTGELFF. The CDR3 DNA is TGTGCCAGCAGCTGGAGGGCCGGGGGCACCGGGGAGCTGTTTTTT.

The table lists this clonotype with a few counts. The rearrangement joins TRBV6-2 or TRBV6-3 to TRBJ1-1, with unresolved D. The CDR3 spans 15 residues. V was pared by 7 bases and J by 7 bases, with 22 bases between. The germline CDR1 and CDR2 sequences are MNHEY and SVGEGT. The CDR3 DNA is TGTGCCAGCACCCGCAGTGGAAGGAAACGACATGAAGCTTTCTTT. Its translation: CASTRSGRKRHEAFF.

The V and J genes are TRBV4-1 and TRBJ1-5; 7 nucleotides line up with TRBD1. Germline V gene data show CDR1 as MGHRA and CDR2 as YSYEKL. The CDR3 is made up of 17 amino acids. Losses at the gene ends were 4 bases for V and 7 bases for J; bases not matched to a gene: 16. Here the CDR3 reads CASSLKYRGPAGQPQHF. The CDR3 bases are TGCGCCAGCAGCCTCAAATACAGGGGCCCCGCGGGGCAGCCCCAGCATTTT.

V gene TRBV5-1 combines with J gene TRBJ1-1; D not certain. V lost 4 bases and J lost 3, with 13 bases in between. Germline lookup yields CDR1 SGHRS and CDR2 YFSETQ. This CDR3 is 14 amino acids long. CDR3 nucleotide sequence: TGCGCCAGCAGCCCGGGTAGGAGGGACACTGAAGCTTTCTTT. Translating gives CASSPGRRDTEAFF.

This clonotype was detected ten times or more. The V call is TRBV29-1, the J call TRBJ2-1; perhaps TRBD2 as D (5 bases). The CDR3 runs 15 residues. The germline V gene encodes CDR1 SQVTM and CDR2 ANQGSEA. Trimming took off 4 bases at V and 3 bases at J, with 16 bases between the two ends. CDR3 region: CSVGSGRNLYNEQFF. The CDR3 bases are TGCAGCGTTGGGAGCGGTCGGAACCTCTACAATGAGCAGTTCTTC.

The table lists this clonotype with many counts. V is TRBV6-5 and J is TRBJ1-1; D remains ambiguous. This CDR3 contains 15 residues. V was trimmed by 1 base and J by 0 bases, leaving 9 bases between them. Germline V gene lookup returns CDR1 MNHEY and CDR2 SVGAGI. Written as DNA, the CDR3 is TGTGCCAGCAGTTACTACTTAACGATGAACACTGAAGCTTTCTTT. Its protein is CASSYYLTMNTEAFF.

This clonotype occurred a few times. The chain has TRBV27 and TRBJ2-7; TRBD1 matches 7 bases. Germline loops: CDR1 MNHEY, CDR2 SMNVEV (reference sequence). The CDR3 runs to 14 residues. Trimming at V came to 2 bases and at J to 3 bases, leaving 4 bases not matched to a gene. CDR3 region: CASSLRGQSYEQYV. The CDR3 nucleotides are TGTGCCAGCAGTTTAAGGGGACAGAGCTACGAGCAGTACGTC.

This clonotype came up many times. The CDR3 nucleotides read TGCGCCAGCAGCTTGGACCGCGCCTCTGGAAACACCATATATTTT. Translating gives CASSLDRASGNTIYF. The rearrangement joins TRBV5-1 to TRBJ1-3, with D unresolved. The CDR3 covers 15 residues. V lost 0 bases and J 0 bases, leaving 7 bases between the germline ends. Germline lookup yields CDR1 SGHRS and CDR2 YFSETQ.

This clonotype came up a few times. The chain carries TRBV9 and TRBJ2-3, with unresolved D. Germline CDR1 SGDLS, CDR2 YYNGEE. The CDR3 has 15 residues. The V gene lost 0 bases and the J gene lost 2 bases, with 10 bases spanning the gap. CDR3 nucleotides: TGTGCCAGCAGCGTAGTTGGCCTAAACACAGATACGCAGTATTTT. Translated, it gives CASSVVGLNTDTQYF.

CDR3 loop: CASSQDLQATEAFF. DNA for the CDR3: TGTGCCAGCAGCCAAGATCTTCAGGCCACTGAAGCTTTCTTT. J is TRBJ1-1 and V is TRBV14; the D is unclear. Per the germline V gene, CDR1 is SGHDN and CDR2 is FVKESK. The CDR3 loop spans 14 amino acids. Between the trimmed V and J ends, which lost 0 bases and 4 bases, there was a span of 9 bases.

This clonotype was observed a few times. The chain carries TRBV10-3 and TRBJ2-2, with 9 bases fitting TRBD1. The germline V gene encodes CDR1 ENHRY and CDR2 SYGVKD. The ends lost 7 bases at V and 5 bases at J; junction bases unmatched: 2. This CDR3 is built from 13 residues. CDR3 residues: CAIKGQGTGELFF. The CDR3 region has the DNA TGTGCCATCAAAGGACAGGGGACCGGGGAGCTGTTTTTT.

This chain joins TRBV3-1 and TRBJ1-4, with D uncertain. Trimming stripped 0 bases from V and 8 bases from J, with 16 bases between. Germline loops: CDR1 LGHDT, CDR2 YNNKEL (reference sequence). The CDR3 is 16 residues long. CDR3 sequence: CASSQDLRVLGEKLFF. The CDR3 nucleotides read TGTGCCAGCAGCCAAGATCTGAGGGTCCTAGGGGAAAAACTGTTTTTT.

CDR3 protein: CASSETSGRGVYNEQFF. For the CDR3, the DNA is TGTGCCAGCAGCGAAACGAGCGGGAGAGGGGTCTACAATGAGCAGTTCTTC. The rearrangement joins TRBV11-1 to TRBJ2-1, with 8 bases aligning to TRBD2. V lost 5 bases and J lost 3; bases outside the gene matches: 12. The CDR3 runs 17 residues. Germline V gives CDR1 SGHAT, CDR2 FQDESV (reference sequence).

This CDR3 reads CASSFVSYEQYF. CDR3 nucleotides: TGTGCCAGCAGCTTCGTCTCGTACGAGCAGTACTTC. The J gene is TRBJ2-7, the V gene TRBV7-2; D remains ambiguous. Trimming stripped 3 bases from V and 4 bases from J, with 7 bases between. The CDR3 totals 12 residues. Germline CDR1 reads SGHTA; CDR2 reads FQGNSA.

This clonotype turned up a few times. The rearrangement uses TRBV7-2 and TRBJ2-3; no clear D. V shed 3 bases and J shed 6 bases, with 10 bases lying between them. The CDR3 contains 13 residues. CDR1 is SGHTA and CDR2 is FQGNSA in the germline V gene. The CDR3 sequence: CASSLVTWDTQYF. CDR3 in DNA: TGTGCCAGCAGCTTGGTCACCTGGGATACGCAGTATTTT.

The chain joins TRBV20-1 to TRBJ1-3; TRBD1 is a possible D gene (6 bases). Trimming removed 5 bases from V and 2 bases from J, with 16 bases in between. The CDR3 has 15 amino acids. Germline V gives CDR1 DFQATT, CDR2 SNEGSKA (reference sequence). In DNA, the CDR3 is TGCAGTGCTGCTCAGGGGAATGGCGCTGGAAACACCATATATTTT. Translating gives CSAAQGNGAGNTIYF.

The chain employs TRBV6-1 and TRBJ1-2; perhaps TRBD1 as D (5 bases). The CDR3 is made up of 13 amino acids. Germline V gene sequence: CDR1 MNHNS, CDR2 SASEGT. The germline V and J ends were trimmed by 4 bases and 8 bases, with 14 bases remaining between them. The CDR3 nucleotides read TGTGCCAGCAGTGCGGTCGACAGCGGCGGCTACACCTTC. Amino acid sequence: CASSAVDSGGYTF.

CDR3 residues: CASSIVGAAGGLYNEQFF. The CDR3 bases are TGTGCCAGTAGTATAGTTGGTGCGGCGGGAGGCCTCTACAATGAGCAGTTCTTC. J is TRBJ2-1 and V is TRBV19; 8 bases agree with TRBD2. V lost 1 base, J lost 3 bases, and 11 bases stayed unmatched. Germline assignment: CDR1 LNHDA and CDR2 SQIVND (reference sequence). This CDR3 is 18 amino acids long.

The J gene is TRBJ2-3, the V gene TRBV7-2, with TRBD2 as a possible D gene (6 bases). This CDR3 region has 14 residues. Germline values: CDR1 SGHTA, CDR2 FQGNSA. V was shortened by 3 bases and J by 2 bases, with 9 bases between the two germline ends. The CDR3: CASSFRGITDTQYF. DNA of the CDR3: TGTGCCAGCAGCTTTCGGGGGATCACAGATACGCAGTATTTT.

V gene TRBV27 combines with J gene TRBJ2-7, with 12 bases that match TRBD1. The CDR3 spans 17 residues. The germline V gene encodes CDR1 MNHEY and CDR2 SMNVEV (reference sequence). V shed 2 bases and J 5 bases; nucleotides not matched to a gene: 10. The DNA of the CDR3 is TGTGCCAGCAGTTTAAAGGGCGGGACAGGGGGCTTCCACGAGCAGTACTTC. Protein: CASSLKGGTGGFHEQYF.

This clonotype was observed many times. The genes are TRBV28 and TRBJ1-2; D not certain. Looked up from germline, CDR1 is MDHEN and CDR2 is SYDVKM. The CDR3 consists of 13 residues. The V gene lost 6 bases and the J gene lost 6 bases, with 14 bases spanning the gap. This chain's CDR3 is CASRRPLIDGYTF. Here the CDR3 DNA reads TGTGCCAGCAGACGGCCCCTCATCGATGGCTACACCTTC.

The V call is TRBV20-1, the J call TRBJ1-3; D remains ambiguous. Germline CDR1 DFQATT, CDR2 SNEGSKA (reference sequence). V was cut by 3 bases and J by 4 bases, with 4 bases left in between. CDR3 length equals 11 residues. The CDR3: CSASRGNTIYF. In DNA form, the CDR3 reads TGCAGTGCTAGCCGGGGAAACACCATATATTTT.

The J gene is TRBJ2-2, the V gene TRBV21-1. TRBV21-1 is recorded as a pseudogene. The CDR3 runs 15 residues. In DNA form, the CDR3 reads TGTGCCAGCAGCCCCGGTGGGGGGACCACCGGGGAGCTGTTTTTT. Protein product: CASSPGGGTTGELFF.

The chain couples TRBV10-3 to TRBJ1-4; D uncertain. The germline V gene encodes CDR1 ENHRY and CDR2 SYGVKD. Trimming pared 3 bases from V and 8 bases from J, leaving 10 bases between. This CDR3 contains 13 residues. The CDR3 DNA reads TGTGCCATCAGTGAAAACCCTTTGGAAAAACTGTTTTTT. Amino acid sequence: CAISENPLEKLFF.

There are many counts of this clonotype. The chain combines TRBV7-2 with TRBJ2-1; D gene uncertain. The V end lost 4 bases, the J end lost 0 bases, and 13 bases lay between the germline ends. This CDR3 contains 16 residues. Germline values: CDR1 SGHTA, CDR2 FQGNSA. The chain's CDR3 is CASSSLGGNSYNEQFF. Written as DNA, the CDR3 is TGTGCCAGCAGCTCCCTCGGTGGAAACTCCTACAATGAGCAGTTCTTC.

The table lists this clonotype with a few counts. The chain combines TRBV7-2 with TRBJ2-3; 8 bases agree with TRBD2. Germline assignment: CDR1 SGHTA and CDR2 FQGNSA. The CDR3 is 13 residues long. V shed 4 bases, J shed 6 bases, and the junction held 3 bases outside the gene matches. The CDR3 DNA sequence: TGTGCCAGCAGCTCGGGACTAGTCGATACGCAGTATTTT. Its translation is CASSSGLVDTQYF.

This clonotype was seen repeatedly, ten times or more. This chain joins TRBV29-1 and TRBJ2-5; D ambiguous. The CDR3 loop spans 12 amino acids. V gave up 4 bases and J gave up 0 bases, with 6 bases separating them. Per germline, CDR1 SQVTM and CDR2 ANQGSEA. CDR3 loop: CSVVQNQETQYF. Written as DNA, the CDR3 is TGCAGCGTTGTACAGAACCAAGAGACCCAGTACTTC.